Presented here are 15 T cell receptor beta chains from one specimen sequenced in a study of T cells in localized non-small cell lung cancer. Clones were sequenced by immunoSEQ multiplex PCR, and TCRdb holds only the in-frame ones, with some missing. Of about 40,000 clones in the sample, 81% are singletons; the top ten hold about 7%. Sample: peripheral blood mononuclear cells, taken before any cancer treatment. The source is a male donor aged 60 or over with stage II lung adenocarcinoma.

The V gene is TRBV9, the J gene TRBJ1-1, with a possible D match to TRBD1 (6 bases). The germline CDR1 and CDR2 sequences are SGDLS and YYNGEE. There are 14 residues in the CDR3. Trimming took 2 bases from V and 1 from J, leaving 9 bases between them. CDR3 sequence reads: CASSVDSRNTEAFF. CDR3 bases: TGTGCCAGCAGCGTGGACAGTCGGAACACTGAAGCTTTCTTT.

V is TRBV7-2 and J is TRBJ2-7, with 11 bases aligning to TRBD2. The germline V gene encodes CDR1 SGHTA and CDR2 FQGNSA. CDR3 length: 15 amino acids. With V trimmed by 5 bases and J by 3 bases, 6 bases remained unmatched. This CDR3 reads CASSLTSGGSYEQYF. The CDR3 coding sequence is TGTGCCAGCAGCCTCACTAGCGGGGGTAGCTACGAGCAGTACTTC.

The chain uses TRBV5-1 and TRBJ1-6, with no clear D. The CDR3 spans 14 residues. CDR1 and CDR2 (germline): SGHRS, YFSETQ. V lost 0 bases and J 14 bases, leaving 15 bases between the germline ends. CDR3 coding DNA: TGCGCCAGCAGCTTGGAAACGGAATTAGGCACCCTCCACTTT. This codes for CASSLETELGTLHF.

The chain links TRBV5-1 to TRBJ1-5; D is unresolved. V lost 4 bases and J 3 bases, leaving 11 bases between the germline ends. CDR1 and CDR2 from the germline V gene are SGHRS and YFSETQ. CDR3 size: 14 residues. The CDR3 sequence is CASSLGELNQPQHF. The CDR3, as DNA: TGCGCCAGCAGCCTCGGGGAGCTCAATCAGCCCCAGCATTTT.

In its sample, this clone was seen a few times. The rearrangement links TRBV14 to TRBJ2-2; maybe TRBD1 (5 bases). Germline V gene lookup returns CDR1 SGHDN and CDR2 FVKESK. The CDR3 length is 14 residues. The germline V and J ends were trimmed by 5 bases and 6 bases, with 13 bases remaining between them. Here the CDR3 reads CASSSKRGSGELFF. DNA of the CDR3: TGTGCCAGCAGCAGCAAAAGGGGCTCCGGGGAGCTGTTTTTT.

DNA for the CDR3: TGTGCCAGCAGTTTCAACGGGAGAGCTTTCTTT. This translates into CASSFNGRAFF. This chain joins TRBV28 and TRBJ1-1; the D is unclear. V lost 3 bases and J lost 10, with 9 bases in between. The CDR3 runs to 11 residues. The germline V gene encodes CDR1 MDHEN and CDR2 SYDVKM.

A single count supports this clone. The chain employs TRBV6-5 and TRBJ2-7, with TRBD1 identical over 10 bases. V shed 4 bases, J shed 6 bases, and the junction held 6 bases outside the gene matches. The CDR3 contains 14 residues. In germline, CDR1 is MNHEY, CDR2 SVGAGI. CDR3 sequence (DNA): TGTGCCAGCAGTTCCTGGGACAGGGGAGGCGAGCAGTACTTC. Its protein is CASSSWDRGGEQYF.

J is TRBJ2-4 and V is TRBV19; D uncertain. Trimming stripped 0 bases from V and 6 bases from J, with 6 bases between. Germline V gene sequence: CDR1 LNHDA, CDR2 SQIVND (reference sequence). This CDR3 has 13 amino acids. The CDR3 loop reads CASSIDRANIQYF. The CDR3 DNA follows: TGTGCCAGTAGTATAGATCGGGCAAACATTCAGTACTTC.

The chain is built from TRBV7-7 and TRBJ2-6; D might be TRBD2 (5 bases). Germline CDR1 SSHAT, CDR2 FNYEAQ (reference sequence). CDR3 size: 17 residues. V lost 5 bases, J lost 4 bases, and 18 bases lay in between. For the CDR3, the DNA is TGTGCCAGCAGCCCCGGACTTTCTTTAAAAGGGGCCAACGTCCTGACTTTC. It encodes CASSPGLSLKGANVLTF.

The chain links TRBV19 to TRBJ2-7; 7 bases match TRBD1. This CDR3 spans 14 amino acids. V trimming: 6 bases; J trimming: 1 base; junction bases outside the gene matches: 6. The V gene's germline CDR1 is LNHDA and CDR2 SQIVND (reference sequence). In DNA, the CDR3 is TGTGCCAGTAGGCGAGGGGGCACGTCCTACGAGCAGTACTTC. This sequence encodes CASRRGGTSYEQYF.

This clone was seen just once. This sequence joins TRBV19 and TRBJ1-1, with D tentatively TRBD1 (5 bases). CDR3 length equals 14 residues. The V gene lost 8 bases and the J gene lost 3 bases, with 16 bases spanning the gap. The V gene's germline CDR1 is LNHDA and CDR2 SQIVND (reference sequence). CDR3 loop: CASRVGRGHTEAFF. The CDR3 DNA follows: TGTGCCAGTCGAGTAGGGAGGGGTCACACTGAAGCTTTCTTT.

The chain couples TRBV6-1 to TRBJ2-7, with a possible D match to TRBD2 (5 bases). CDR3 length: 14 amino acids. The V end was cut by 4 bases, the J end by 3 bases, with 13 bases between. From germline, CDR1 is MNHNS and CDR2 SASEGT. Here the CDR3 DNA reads TGTGCCAGCAGTGTCGGCGAGGGTGACTACGAGCAGTACTTC. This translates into CASSVGEGDYEQYF.

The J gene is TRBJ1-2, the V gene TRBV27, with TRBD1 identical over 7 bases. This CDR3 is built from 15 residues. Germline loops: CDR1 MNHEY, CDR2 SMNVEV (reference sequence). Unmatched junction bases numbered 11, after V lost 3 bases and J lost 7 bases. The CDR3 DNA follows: TGTGCCAGCAGTTTGTGCCGGACAGGATGTAGTGGCTACACCTTC. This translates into CASSLCRTGCSGYTF.

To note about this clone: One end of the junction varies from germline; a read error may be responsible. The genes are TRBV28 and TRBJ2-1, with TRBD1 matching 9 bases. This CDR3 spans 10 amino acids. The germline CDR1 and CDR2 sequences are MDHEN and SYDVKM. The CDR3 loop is CASSGTGRVF. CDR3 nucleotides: TGTGCCAGCAGTGGGACAGGGAGGGTCTTC.

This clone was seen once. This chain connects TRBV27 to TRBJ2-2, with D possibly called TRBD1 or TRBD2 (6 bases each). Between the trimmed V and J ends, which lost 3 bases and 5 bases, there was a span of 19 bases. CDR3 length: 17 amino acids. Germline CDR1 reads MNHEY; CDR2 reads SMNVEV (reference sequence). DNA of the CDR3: TGTGCCAGCAGTTTGTATGGAGGGGGGCAAGTAACCGGGGAGCTGTTTTTT. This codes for CASSLYGGGQVTGELFF.